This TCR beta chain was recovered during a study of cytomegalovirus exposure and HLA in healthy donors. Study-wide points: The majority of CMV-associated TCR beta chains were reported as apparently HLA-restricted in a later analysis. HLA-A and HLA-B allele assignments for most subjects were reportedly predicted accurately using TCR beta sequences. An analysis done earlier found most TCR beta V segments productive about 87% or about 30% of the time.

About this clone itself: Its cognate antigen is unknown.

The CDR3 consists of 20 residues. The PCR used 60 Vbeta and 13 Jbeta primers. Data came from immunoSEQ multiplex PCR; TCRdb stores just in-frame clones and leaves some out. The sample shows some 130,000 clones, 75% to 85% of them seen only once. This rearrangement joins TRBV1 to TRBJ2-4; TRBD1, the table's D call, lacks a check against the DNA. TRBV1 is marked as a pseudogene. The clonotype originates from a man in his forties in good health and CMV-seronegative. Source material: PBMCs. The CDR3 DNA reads TGCACCAGCAGCCAAGATTGGCAGGGGTGTAGCATCGGAGGACTAAACATTCAGTACTTC. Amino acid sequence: CTSSQDWQGCSIGGLNIQYF.